The clone carrying this T cell receptor beta chain has just a few counts. The trim removed 4 bases at V and 6 bases at J, leaving 6 bases unmatched. Germline V CDR1 and CDR2: SGDLS, YYNGEE. The CDR3 contains 14 residues. This specimen belongs to a study of beta chain features in type 1 diabetes. Since all of the isolated RNA was reverse transcribed, expressed TCRB transcripts were what got sequenced. TCRdb's copy holds only in-frame clones and misses some; the assay was immunoSEQ multiplex PCR. Of roughly 180,000 clones listed, about 13% are singletons. This TCR was sampled from a woman younger than 35 in good health. This rearrangement joins TRBV9 to TRBJ1-2; 10 bases match TRBD1. Material for sequencing was central memory CD4+ T cells from blood. The CDR3 coding sequence is TGTGCCAGCAGCTTCTCCGGGACAGGGGATGGCTACACCTTC. It is translated as CASSFSGTGDGYTF. The full variable domain, completed using reference TRBV9 and TRBJ1-2, is DSGVTQTPKHLITATGQRVTLRCSPRSGDLSVYWYQQSLDQGLQFLIQYYNGEERAKGNILERFSAQQFPDLHSELNLSSLELGDSALYFCASSFSGTGDGYTFGSGTRLTVV.